The next 23 T cell receptor beta chains were all read from a single sample in a study of blood T cells in healthy people across ages. A second about 7 to 12 cycle PCR used barcoded and J-beta primers. One entry per CDR3 protein, called by TCRdb with MiXCR from the 5' RACE reads. The sample lists around 1.7 million distinct CDR3 sequences; roughly 30% were seen once. Source material: blood. The receptors derive from a woman aged 25 to 39 in good health.

The chain carries TRBV4-3 and TRBJ2-1; 7 bases align to TRBD2. J gave up 4 bases and V 1 base, and 4 bases lay outside the gene matches. The CDR3 length is 15 residues. Germline V CDR1 and CDR2: LGHNA, YSLEER. CDR3 nucleotides: TGCGCCAGCAGCCAAGGCGGGAGCGGGTACAATGAGCAGTTCTTC. Its translation is CASSQGGSGYNEQFF.

This clonotype was counted a few times. The chain is built from TRBV12-3 or TRBV12-4 and TRBJ2-5, with 9 bases aligning to TRBD1. Germline trimming cut 6 bases from V and 11 bases from J; bases unmatched to any gene: 16. The CDR3 loop spans 15 amino acids. CDR3 loop: CASRAPGQGKVMQYF. In DNA form, the CDR3 reads TGTGCCAGCAGGGCCCCCGGACAGGGGAAGGTGATGCAGTACTTC.

This clonotype was detected ten times or more. This rearrangement joins TRBV29-1 to TRBJ2-7; TRBD2 agrees at 8 bases. J was trimmed by 2 bases and V by 3 bases; bases with no gene match: 9. The CDR3 spans 15 residues. Looked up from germline, CDR1 is SQVTM and CDR2 is ANQGSEA. CDR3 residues: CSVEGKSGGTYEQYF. The DNA for the CDR3 is TGCAGCGTTGAGGGGAAGAGCGGGGGAACCTACGAGCAGTACTTC.

The chain couples TRBV3-1 to TRBJ1-1; the match to TRBD1 covers 8 bases. The V and J ends lost 6 bases and 6 bases, in that order; junction bases with no gene match: 9. The CDR3 consists of 14 residues. The germline V gene has CDR1 LGHDT and CDR2 YNNKEL (reference sequence). Written as DNA, the CDR3 is TGTGCCAGCAGTCGGACAGGGTCTGGGTCTGAAGCTTTCTTT. This gives the protein CASSRTGSGSEAFF. Filled out from reference TRBV3-1 and TRBJ1-1, the complete variable domain reads DTAVSQTPKYLVTQMGNDKSIKCEQNLGHDTMYWYKQDSKKFLKIMFSYNNKELIINETVPNRFSPKSPDKAHLNLHINSLELGDSAVYFCASSRTGSGSEAFFGQGTRLTVV.

V gene TRBV7-2 combines with J gene TRBJ2-5; tentative D call: TRBD2 (6 bases). Germline assignment: CDR1 SGHTA and CDR2 FQGNSA. V was clipped by 1 base and J by 4 bases, with 16 bases between them. The CDR3 totals 16 residues. The CDR3 region has the DNA TGTGCCAGCAGCTTAGGTGGATGGGGGGAGAGAGAGACCCAGTACTTC. This codes for CASSLGGWGERETQYF.

CDR3 amino acids: CATSREGQGRKLFF. CDR3 bases: TGTGCCACCAGCAGAGAGGGACAGGGAAGAAAACTGTTTTTT. This sequence joins TRBV15 and TRBJ1-4; 9 bases match TRBD1. Germline values: CDR1 LNHNV, CDR2 YYDKDF (reference sequence). The CDR3 sequence is 14 residues long. Unmatched junction bases numbered 3, after V lost 0 bases and J lost 10 bases. The complete variable domain, with remaining parts taken from reference TRBV15 and TRBJ1-4, reads DAMVIQNPRYQVTQFGKPVTLSCSQTLNHNVMYWYQQKSSQAPKLLFHYYDKDFNNEADTPDNFQSRRPNTSFCFLDIRSPGLGDTAMYLCATSREGQGRKLFFGSGTQLSVL.

In its sample, this clonotype was seen a few times. The chain uses TRBV19 and TRBJ2-1; D is perhaps TRBD1 (5 bases). Trimming shortened V by 7 bases and J by 0 bases, and 19 bases separated the two germline ends. The CDR3 loop spans 17 amino acids. The germline V gene encodes CDR1 LNHDA and CDR2 SQIVND (reference sequence). The CDR3 region is CASKIRSGRSSYNEQFF. The CDR3 nucleotides are TGTGCCAGTAAAATACGGTCAGGGCGTAGCTCCTACAATGAGCAGTTCTTC.

This clonotype turned up a few times. CDR3 amino acids: CASSQDPFQPQHF. The CDR3 nucleotides are TGTGCCAGCAGCCAGGACCCTTTTCAGCCCCAGCATTTT. The V call is TRBV12-3 or TRBV12-4, the J call TRBJ1-5; D gene ambiguous. The CDR3 covers 13 residues. With 6 bases removed from V and 6 bases from J, the gap between germline ends came to 12 bases.

This clonotype has a handful of counts. V usage is TRBV29-1 and J usage is TRBJ2-5, with D hard to call. Looked up from germline, CDR1 is SQVTM and CDR2 is ANQGSEA. This CDR3 is built from 11 residues. Trimming took off 1 base at V and 5 bases at J, with 5 bases between the two ends. The DNA of the CDR3 is TGCAGCGTTGAAGGGGCGGAGACCCAGTACTTC. This codes for CSVEGAETQYF.

The sample holds a few counts of this clonotype. CDR3 region: CASSLRPGQGVYTF. CDR3 DNA: TGTGCCAGCAGCCTACGCCCGGGACAGGGAGTCTACACCTTC. The chain joins TRBV3-1 to TRBJ1-2, with TRBD1 identical over 9 bases. Germline V CDR1 and CDR2: LGHDT, YNNKEL (reference sequence). Germline trimming cut 4 bases from V and 10 bases from J; bases unmatched to any gene: 10. The CDR3 sequence is 14 residues long. Drawing the rest from reference TRBV3-1 and TRBJ1-2, the complete variable domain is DTAVSQTPKYLVTQMGNDKSIKCEQNLGHDTMYWYKQDSKKFLKIMFSYNNKELIINETVPNRFSPKSPDKAHLNLHINSLELGDSAVYFCASSLRPGQGVYTFGSGTRLTVV.

The chain recombines TRBV6-1 with TRBJ1-5; TRBD1 is a possible D gene (6 bases). This CDR3 has 16 residues. Germline loops: CDR1 MNHNS, CDR2 SASEGT. V was trimmed by 3 bases and J by 9 bases, leaving 21 bases between them. Here the CDR3 DNA reads TGTGCCAGCAGTGAGGTCCTACAGGGCGGAGGTCGGCCCCAGCATTTT. It yields the protein CASSEVLQGGGRPQHF.

The CDR3 reads CASNPRGTDGEQYF. The CDR3 DNA sequence: TGTGCCAGTAACCCGCGGGGTACTGATGGCGAGCAGTACTTC. The chain combines TRBV19 with TRBJ2-7; D perhaps matches TRBD2 (6 bases). This CDR3 region has 14 residues. Trimming removed 7 bases from V and 6 bases from J, with 19 bases in between. CDR1 is LNHDA and CDR2 is SQIVND in the germline V gene (reference sequence).

This clonotype turned up a few times. The chain joins TRBV12-3 or TRBV12-4 to TRBJ1-2; D may be TRBD1 (5 bases). The CDR3 contains 14 residues. V was cut by 1 base and J by 4 bases, with 10 bases left in between. CDR3 sequence (DNA): TGTGCCAGCAGTTTAGTAGCGGGACTCTATGGCTACACCTTC. This encodes CASSLVAGLYGYTF.

This clonotype was observed at least ten times. An end of the junction does not agree with germline; a read error may underlie this. The chain employs TRBV5-1 and TRBJ2-7, with 7 nucleotides matching TRBD2. Germline-derived CDR1 and CDR2 are SGHRS and YFSETQ. The CDR3 has 13 residues. CDR3 in amino acids: CASSPGGLYEQYF. The CDR3 DNA follows: TGTGCCAGCAGTCCCGGGGGGTTATACGAGCAGTACTTC.

The V call is TRBV27, the J call TRBJ2-1; weak D call: TRBD2 (5 bases). Germline V lookup: CDR1 MNHEY, CDR2 SMNVEV (reference sequence). The CDR3 sequence is 13 residues long. V was clipped by 5 bases and J by 6 bases, with 11 bases between them. CDR3 region: CASSRGKRNEQFF. Here the CDR3 DNA reads TGTGCCAGCAGTAGAGGGAAACGCAATGAGCAGTTCTTC.

V is TRBV6-5 and J is TRBJ1-2, with D unclear. V was cut by 8 bases and J by 3 bases, with 13 bases left in between. Germline CDR1 reads MNHEY; CDR2 reads SVGAGI. The CDR3 totals 13 residues. The CDR3 nucleotides are TGTGCCAGCGCTCCGAGACGGTACTATGGCTACACCTTC. The encoded protein is CASAPRRYYGYTF.

The chain couples TRBV3-1 to TRBJ2-7, with 7 nucleotides matching TRBD2. The CDR3 is made up of 15 amino acids. Germline V CDR1 and CDR2: LGHDT, YNNKEL (reference sequence). Trimming at V came to 1 base and at J to 7 bases, leaving 10 bases not matched to a gene. The CDR3: CASSQASALGGEQYF. Written as DNA, the CDR3 is TGTGCCAGCAGCCAAGCCAGCGCCCTCGGGGGGGAGCAGTACTTC.

This clonotype turned up a few times. The genes are TRBV27 and TRBJ1-2; 7 nucleotides align to TRBD1. Trimming removed 6 bases from V and 4 bases from J; junction bases left unmatched: 11. This CDR3 region has 15 residues. The germline V gene encodes CDR1 MNHEY and CDR2 SMNVEV (reference sequence). In DNA form, the CDR3 reads TGTGCCAGCAGGCGGACCCCAGGGGGGGCCTATGGCTACACCTTC. This gives the protein CASRRTPGGAYGYTF.

J is TRBJ1-2 and V is TRBV12-3 or TRBV12-4, with a possible D match to TRBD1 (5 bases). The CDR3 contains 20 residues. V was clipped by 7 bases and J by 8 bases, with 38 bases between them. The CDR3 DNA reads TGTGCCAGCACTACTCGCCGGGGCAGGCATACCACCGGGCGGATGGAAGGCTACACCTTC. Protein sequence: CASTTRRGRHTTGRMEGYTF.

The CDR3 DNA reads as TGTGCCAGCAGTTTGGGGGTACTAGCGGAAGCAGATACGCAGTATTTT. Amino acid sequence: CASSLGVLAEADTQYF. The V gene is TRBV12-3 or TRBV12-4, the J gene TRBJ2-3; 8 nucleotides align to TRBD2. The CDR3 contains 16 residues. The trim removed 3 bases at V and 4 bases at J, leaving 9 bases unmatched.

This chain joins TRBV27 and TRBJ2-3; TRBD2 aligns across 8 bases. This CDR3 is built from 17 residues. With 8 bases clipped from V and 1 base from J, the junction kept 14 bases outside the gene matches. The germline gives CDR1 MNHEY, CDR2 SMNVEV (reference sequence). CDR3 amino acids: CASGYGASGYRTDTQYF. CDR3 bases: TGTGCCAGCGGCTATGGGGCTAGCGGGTACCGCACAGATACGCAGTATTTT.

Remarks on this clonotype: This likely came from a read error, as a far larger clone is one base away. V gene TRBV2 combines with J gene TRBJ2-7; 9 bases line up with TRBD2. Trimming at V came to 6 bases and at J to 0 bases, leaving 3 bases not matched to a gene. The CDR3 extends over 14 amino acids. Germline CDR1 and CDR2: SNHLY and FYNNEI. The CDR3 here is CASRFSGSSYEQYF. CDR3 DNA sequence: TGTGCCAGCAGATTTAGCGGGAGCTCCTACGAGCAGTACTTC.

There are a few counts of this clonotype. V and J are TRBV25-1 and TRBJ1-2; the D is unclear. V gave up 1 base and J gave up 10 bases, with 10 bases separating them. The CDR3 has 12 residues. Germline V gene lookup returns CDR1 MGHDK and CDR2 SYGVNS. As DNA, the CDR3 is TGTGCCAGCAGTGAATCAAGGGATGTCTACACCTTC. This gives the protein CASSESRDVYTF.